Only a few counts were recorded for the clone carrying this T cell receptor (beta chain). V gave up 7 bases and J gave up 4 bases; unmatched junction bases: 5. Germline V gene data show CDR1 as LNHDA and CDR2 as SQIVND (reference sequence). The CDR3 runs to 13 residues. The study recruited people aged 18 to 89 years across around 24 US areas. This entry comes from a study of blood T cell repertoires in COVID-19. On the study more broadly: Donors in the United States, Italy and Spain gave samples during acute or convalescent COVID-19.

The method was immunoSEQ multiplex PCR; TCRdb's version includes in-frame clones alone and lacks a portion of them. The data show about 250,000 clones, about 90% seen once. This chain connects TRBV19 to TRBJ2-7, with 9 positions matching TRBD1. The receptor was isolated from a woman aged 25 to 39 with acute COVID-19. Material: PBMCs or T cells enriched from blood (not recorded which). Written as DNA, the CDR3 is TGTGCCAGTAAAGACAGGGGGAAGTACGAGCAGTACTTC. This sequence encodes CASKDRGKYEQYF.